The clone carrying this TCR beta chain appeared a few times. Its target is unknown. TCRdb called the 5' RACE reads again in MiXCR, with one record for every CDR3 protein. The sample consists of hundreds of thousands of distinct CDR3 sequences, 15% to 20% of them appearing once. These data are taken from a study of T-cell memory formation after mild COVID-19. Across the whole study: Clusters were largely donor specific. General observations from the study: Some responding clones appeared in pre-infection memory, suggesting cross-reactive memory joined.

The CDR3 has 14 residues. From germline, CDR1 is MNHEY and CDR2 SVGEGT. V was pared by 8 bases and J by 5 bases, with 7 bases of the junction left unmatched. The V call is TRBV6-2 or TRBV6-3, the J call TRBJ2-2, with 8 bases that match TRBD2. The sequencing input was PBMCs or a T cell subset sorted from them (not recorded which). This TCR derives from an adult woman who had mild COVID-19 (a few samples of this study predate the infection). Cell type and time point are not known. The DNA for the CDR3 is TGTGCCAGCCGTGGGACTAGACGGACCGGGGAGCTGTTTTTT. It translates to CASRGTRRTGELFF.